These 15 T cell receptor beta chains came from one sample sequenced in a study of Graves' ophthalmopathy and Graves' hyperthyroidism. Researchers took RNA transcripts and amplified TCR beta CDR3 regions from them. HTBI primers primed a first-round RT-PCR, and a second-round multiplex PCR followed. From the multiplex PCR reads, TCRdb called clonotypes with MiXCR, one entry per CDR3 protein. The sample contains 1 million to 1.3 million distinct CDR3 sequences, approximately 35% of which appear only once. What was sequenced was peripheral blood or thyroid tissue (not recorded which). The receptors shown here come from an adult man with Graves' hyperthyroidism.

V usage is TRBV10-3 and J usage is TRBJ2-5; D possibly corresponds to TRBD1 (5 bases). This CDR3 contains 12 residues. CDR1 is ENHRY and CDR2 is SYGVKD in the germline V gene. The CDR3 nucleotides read TGTGCGAATGCAGGGTACCAAGAGACCCAGTACTTC. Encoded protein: CANAGYQETQYF.

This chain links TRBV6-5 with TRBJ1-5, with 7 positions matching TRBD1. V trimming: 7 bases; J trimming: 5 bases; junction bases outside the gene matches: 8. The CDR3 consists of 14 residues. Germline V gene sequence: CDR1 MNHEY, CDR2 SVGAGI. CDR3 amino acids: CASTAGGGDQPQHF. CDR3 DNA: TGTGCCAGCACCGCAGGGGGAGGGGATCAGCCCCAGCATTTT.

This CDR3 is CSVEVNRQRGGQYF. CDR3 nucleotides: TGCAGCGTTGAAGTTAATAGGCAAAGAGGTGGGCAGTACTTC. This sequence joins TRBV29-1 and TRBJ2-7; D gene unclear. This CDR3 comprises 14 residues. Germline V gene data show CDR1 as SQVTM and CDR2 as ANQGSEA. Trimming removed 1 base at V and 9 bases at J, with 19 bases between.

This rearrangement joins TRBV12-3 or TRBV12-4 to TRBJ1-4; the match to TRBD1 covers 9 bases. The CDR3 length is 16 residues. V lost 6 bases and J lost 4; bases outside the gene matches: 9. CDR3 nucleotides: TGTGCCAGCAGCCCAAACAGGGGGCGCGGTAATGAAAAACTGTTTTTT. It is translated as CASSPNRGRGNEKLFF.

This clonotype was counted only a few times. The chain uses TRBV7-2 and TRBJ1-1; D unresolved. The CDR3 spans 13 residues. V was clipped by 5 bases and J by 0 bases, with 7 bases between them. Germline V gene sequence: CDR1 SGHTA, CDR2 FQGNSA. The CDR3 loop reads CASSGRMNTEAFF. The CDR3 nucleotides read TGTGCCAGCAGCGGGAGGATGAACACTGAAGCTTTCTTT.

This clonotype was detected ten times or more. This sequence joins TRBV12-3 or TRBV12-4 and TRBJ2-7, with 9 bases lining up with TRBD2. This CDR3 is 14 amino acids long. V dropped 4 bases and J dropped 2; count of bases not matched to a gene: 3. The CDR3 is CASSSTSGAYEQYF. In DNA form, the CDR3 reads TGTGCCAGCAGTTCGACTAGCGGTGCCTACGAGCAGTACTTC.

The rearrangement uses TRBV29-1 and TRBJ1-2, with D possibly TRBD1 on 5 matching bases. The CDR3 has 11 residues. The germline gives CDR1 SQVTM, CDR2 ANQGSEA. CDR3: CRALRDDGYTF. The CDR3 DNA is TGCAGAGCCCTCAGGGACGATGGCTACACCTTC.

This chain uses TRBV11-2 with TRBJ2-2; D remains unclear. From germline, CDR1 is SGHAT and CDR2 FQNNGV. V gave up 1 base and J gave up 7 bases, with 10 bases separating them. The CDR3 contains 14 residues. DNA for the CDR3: TGTGCCAGCAGCTTAGCCGACATCAGCGGGGAGCTGTTTTTT. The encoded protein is CASSLADISGELFF.

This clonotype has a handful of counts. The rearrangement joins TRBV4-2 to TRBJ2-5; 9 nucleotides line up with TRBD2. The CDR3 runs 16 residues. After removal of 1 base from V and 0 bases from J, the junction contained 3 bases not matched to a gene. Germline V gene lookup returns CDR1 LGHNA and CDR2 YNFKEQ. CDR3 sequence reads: CASSQGSSGNQETQYF. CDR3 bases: TGTGCCAGCAGCCAAGGCTCTAGCGGGAACCAAGAGACCCAGTACTTC.

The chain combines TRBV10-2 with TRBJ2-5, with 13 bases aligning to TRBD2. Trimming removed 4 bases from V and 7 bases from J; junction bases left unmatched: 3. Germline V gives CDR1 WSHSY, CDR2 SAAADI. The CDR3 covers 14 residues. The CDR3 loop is CASSAGLAGVTQYF. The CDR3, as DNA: TGCGCCAGCAGTGCCGGACTAGCGGGAGTGACCCAGTACTTC.

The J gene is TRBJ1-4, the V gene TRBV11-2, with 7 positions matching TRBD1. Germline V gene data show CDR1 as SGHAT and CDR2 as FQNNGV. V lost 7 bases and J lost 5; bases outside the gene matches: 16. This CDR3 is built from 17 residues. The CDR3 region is CASTPGDSSMANEKLFF. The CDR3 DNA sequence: TGTGCCAGCACCCCCGGGGACAGCTCAATGGCAAATGAAAAACTGTTTTTT.

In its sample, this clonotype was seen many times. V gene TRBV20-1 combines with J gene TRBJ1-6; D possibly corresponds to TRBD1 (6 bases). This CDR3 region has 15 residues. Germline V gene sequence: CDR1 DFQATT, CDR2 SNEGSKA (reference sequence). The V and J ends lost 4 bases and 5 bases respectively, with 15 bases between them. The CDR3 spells CSATPNRANNSPLHF. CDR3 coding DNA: TGCAGTGCTACCCCGAACAGGGCGAATAATTCACCCCTCCACTTT.

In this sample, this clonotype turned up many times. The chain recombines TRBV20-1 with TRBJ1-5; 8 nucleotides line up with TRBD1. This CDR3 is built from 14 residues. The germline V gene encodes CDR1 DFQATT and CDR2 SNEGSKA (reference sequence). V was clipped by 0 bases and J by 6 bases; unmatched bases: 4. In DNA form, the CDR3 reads TGCAGTGCTAGAGATGGACAGGGCTTTCAGCCCCAGCATTTT. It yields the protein CSARDGQGFQPQHF.

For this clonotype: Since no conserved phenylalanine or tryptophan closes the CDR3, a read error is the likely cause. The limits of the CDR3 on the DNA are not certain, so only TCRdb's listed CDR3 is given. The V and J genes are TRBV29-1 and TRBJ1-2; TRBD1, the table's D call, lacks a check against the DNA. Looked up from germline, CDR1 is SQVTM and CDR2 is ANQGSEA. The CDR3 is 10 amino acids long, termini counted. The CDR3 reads CSVAGTGNTY.

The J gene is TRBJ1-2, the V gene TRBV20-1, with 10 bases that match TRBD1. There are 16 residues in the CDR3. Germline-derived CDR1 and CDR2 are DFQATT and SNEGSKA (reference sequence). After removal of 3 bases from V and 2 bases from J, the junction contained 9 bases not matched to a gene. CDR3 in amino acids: CSASPRQGAANYGYTF. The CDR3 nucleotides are TGCAGTGCTAGCCCCCGACAGGGGGCCGCAAACTATGGCTACACCTTC.